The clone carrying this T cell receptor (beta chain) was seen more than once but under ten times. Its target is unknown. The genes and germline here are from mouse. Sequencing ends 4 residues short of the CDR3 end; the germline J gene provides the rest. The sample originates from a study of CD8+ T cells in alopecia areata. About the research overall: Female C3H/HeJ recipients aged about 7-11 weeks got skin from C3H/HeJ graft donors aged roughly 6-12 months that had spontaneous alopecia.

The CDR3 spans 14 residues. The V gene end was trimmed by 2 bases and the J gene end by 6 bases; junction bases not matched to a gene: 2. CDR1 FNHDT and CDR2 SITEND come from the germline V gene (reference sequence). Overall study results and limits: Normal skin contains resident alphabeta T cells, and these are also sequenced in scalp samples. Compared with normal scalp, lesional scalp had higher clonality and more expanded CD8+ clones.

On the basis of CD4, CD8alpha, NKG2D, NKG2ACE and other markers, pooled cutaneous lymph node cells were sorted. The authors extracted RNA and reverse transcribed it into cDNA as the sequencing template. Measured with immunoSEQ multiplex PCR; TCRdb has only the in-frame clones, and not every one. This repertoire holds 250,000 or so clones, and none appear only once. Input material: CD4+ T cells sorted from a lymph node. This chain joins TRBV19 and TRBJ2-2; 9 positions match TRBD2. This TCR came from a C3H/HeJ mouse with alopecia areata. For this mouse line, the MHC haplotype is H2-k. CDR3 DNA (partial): TGTGCCAGCAGTATTCCTGGGGGGGCCGGG. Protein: CASSIPGGAG. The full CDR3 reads CASSIPGGAGQLYF. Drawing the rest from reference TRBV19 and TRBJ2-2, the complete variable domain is GGIITQTPKFLIGQEGQKLTLKCQQNFNHDTMYWYRQDSGKGLRLIYYSITENDLQKGDLSEGYDASREKKSSFSLTVTSAQKNEMAVFLCASSIPGGAGQLYFGEGSKLTVL.